The next 4 T cell receptor beta chains were all read from a single sample in a study of OX40 agonist ivuxolimab in advanced cancers. Here immunoSEQ multiplex PCR was the method, and the copy in TCRdb shows in-frame clones only, minus some. Seen here are more than 45,000 clones, roughly 82% observed once, and the top ten hold under 3%. The material was CD4+ or CD8+ T cells sorted from blood, obtained in a trial of the OX40 agonist ivuxolimab. The receptors here all came from an adult with an advanced solid tumor such as melanoma, head and neck, liver or kidney cancer.

V is TRBV30 and J is TRBJ2-3; the match to TRBD2 covers 8 bases. Germline CDR1 GTSNPN, CDR2 SVGIG (reference sequence). With V trimmed by 1 base and J by 6 bases, 3 bases remained unmatched. The length of the CDR3 is 13 residues. The chain's CDR3 is CAWSGGGPDTQYF. CDR3 coding DNA: TGTGCCTGGAGTGGCGGGGGGCCGGATACGCAGTATTTT. Looking up the rest from reference TRBV30 and TRBJ2-3 gives the full variable domain: SQTIHQWPATLVQPVGSPLSLECTVEGTSNPNLYWYRQAAGRGLQLLFYSVGIGQISSEVPQNLSASRPQDRQFILSSKKLLLSDSGFYLCAWSGGGPDTQYFGPGTRLTVL.

V and J are TRBV6-6 and TRBJ2-5; tentatively, D is TRBD1 or TRBD2 (5 bases each). The CDR3 has 13 residues. V was shortened by 8 bases and J by 5 bases, with 15 bases between the two germline ends. Germline V gene sequence: CDR1 MNHNY, CDR2 SVGAGI (reference sequence). The CDR3 DNA sequence: TGTGCCAGCTTCGGGTTGGGGGAGGAGACCCAGTACTTC. Protein: CASFGLGEETQYF.

This clone was seen only a few times. The DNA for the CDR3 is TGCAGCGTAGACAGGGCCTTGGCTTTCTTT. It is translated as CSVDRALAFF. The chain uses TRBV29-1 and TRBJ1-1; 7 bases fit TRBD1. CDR1 and CDR2 (germline): SQVTM, ANQGSEA. This CDR3 is built from 10 residues. J was trimmed by 11 bases and V by 6 bases; bases with no gene match: 6.

The chain recombines TRBV9 with TRBJ1-6; D call uncertain. Trimming pared 4 bases from V and 4 bases from J, leaving 9 bases between. The CDR3 totals 14 residues. Germline V gene lookup returns CDR1 SGDLS and CDR2 YYNGEE. The CDR3 sequence: CASSPRDYNSPLHF. As DNA, the CDR3 is TGTGCCAGCAGCCCCCGGGATTATAATTCACCCCTCCACTTT. The full variable domain, its missing parts supplied by reference TRBV9 and TRBJ1-6, is DSGVTQTPKHLITATGQRVTLRCSPRSGDLSVYWYQQSLDQGLQFLIQYYNGEERAKGNILERFSAQQFPDLHSELNLSSLELGDSALYFCASSPRDYNSPLHFGNGTRLTVT.